These T cell receptor beta chains were read from a single sample in a study of lymphopenia after photon versus proton radiotherapy. The assay was immunoSEQ multiplex PCR, and TCRdb's table has in-frame clones only and misses some. The sample has approximately 58,000 clones; about 86% are singletons. The material was peripheral blood, obtained from a patient treated with photon-based radiotherapy. These receptors all stem from a man aged 50 or older with gastric cancer. CDR3s include the opening cysteine and the closing phenylalanine or tryptophan. Each record gives: V gene, J gene, clone size, CDR3 protein. The size of a clone is reported for some rows only, either as once, few or many, or as a class for expanded clones.

TRBV11-3	TRBJ2-4	-	CASISGGREKNIQYF
TRBV27	TRBJ1-1	-	CASSFGRTRGVNTEAFF
TRBV28	TRBJ1-4	-	CASSFSRSNEKLFF
TRBV19	TRBJ1-3	-	CASREGGSGNTIYF
TRBV7-6	TRBJ1-5	-	CASSLGQSNQPQHF
TRBV5-1	TRBJ2-3	-	CASSPGLAATRETDTQYF
TRBV7-8	TRBJ2-7	many	CASSFYGGSYEQYF
TRBV7-9	TRBJ1-4	-	CASSLEQGDNEKLFF
TRBV7-9	TRBJ2-1	once	CASSLAVYGVEQFF
TRBV7-6	TRBJ2-5	-	CASSLELAGGPQETQYF
TRBV5-1	TRBJ2-7	once	CASSLVASGGRGEQYF
TRBV5-1	TRBJ2-7	-	CASSLVGNTGDEQYF
TRBV5-1	TRBJ2-6	few	CASSLDSPSGANVLTF
TRBV10-2	TRBJ1-1	-	CASRVNTEAFF
TRBV11-2	TRBJ1-5	-	CASSLVEGLSNQPQHF
TRBV15	TRBJ2-5	-	CATSRGDRGAQETQYF
TRBV28	TRBJ2-6	-	CASSHANLTQSRANVLTF
TRBV10-2	TRBJ2-3	once	CASRELGLADLTDTQYF
TRBV19	TRBJ1-5	few	CASNRQGAVQPQHF
TRBV5-1	TRBJ1-2	-	CASSLFWDREAELGGYTF
TRBV19	TRBJ2-7	-	CASSDRGLYEQYF
TRBV4-2	TRBJ2-7	-	CASSQTGTSTYEQYF
TRBV7-9	TRBJ1-1	-	CASSLGSVTEAFF
TRBV6-6	TRBJ1-2	-	CASSYEPRQGDYGYTF
TRBV7-2	TRBJ2-1	-	CASSYTYNEQFF
TRBV19	TRBJ2-6	-	CASSIGGPGANVLTF
TRBV4-1	TRBJ1-4	-	CASSQGPGQGALANEKLFF
TRBV10-3	TRBJ1-1	-	CAISGQGGNTEAFF
TRBV6-1	TRBJ2-2	-	CASRGLAGNTGELFF
TRBV5-6	TRBJ2-5	-	CASSIPGQGSETQYF
TRBV6-5	TRBJ2-3	-	CASREGQGLDTQYF
TRBV19	TRBJ1-5	-	CASSIVKNSNQPQHF
TRBV4-1	-	-	CASSPITGFNEQYF
TRBV7-9	TRBJ2-1	-	CASSFGSGVYNEQFF
TRBV20-1	TRBJ1-2	once	CSGWHSYGYTF
TRBV4-2	TRBJ1-3	-	CASSQAQGSNTIYF
TRBV11-2	TRBJ1-1	-	CASSLANRNTEAFF